A single sample is the source of the 6 T cell receptor beta chains below, sequenced in a study of cytomegalovirus exposure and HLA in healthy donors (dated by TCRdb to about 2017). Library construction relied on the immunoSEQ multiplex PCR assay. For the multiplex PCR, a mixture combining 60 forward primers for TCR Vbeta segments and 13 reverse primers for TCR Jbeta segments was used. The clones in this table, taken by TCRdb from immuneACCESS, are in-frame only. Not every clone is retained; where verified, under half of the shortfall comes from an unresolved V gene, and the cause of the rest is unknown. The sample table contains some 110,000 clones; only one count was recorded for around a tenth of them. Of the sample, about 5.7% falls within the top ten clones. The sequenced material came from PBMCs. These receptor sequences come from a man in his forties in good health and CMV-seropositive.

This chain connects TRBV29-1 to TRBJ2-1, with D possibly TRBD2 on 5 matching bases. Deletions cut 5 bases from V and 13 bases from J, with 21 bases between. Germline CDR1 and CDR2: SQVTM and ANQGSEA. This CDR3 is built from 13 residues. This CDR3 is CSVKGVQDHSQFF. CDR3 nucleotides: TGCAGCGTTAAGGGAGTCCAGGATCACTCCCAGTTCTTC.

The chain combines TRBV28 with TRBJ2-3; D is ambiguous. The CDR3 length is 13 residues. Deletions cut 5 bases from V and 4 bases from J, with 10 bases between. The germline CDR1 and CDR2 sequences are MDHEN and SYDVKM. The CDR3 sequence: CASSPHTSDTQYF. The CDR3 DNA reads as TGTGCCAGCAGTCCCCATACATCAGATACGCAGTATTTT.

This clone has just a few counts. The chain links TRBV9 to TRBJ2-7; D uncertain. There are 11 residues in the CDR3. Germline V CDR1 and CDR2: SGDLS, YYNGEE. The ends were cut back, 4 bases at V and 6 bases at J, with 8 bases in the middle. CDR3 coding DNA: TGTGCCAGCAGCCTCTCCGGCGAGCAGTACTTC. This gives the protein CASSLSGEQYF.

The V and J genes are TRBV19 and TRBJ1-1; D ambiguous. V lost 1 base and J 5 bases, leaving 8 bases between the germline ends. This CDR3 region has 13 residues. Germline V gene lookup returns CDR1 LNHDA and CDR2 SQIVND (reference sequence). The DNA for the CDR3 is TGTGCCAGTAGTATAGGCAGAAAGACTGAAGCTTTCTTT. The encoded protein is CASSIGRKTEAFF.

The CDR3 is CASKTSGTSGNYEQYF. The CDR3 nucleotides read TGTGCCAGTAAGACCTCCGGGACTAGCGGGAACTACGAGCAGTACTTC. V is TRBV19 and J is TRBJ2-7, with 13 bases aligning to TRBD2. The junction had 9 bases not matched to a gene; V was cut back by 7 bases and J by 3 bases. Germline V gives CDR1 LNHDA, CDR2 SQIVND (reference sequence). The CDR3 consists of 16 residues.

This clone was seen a few times. V usage is TRBV20-1 and J usage is TRBJ2-3; no reliable D call. Trimming shortened V by 1 base and J by 11 bases, and 7 bases separated the two germline ends. Germline V CDR1 and CDR2: DFQATT, SNEGSKA (reference sequence). CDR3 size: 10 residues. The CDR3 here is CSARVERQYF. The CDR3 DNA follows: TGCAGTGCTAGAGTAGAGAGGCAGTATTTT.